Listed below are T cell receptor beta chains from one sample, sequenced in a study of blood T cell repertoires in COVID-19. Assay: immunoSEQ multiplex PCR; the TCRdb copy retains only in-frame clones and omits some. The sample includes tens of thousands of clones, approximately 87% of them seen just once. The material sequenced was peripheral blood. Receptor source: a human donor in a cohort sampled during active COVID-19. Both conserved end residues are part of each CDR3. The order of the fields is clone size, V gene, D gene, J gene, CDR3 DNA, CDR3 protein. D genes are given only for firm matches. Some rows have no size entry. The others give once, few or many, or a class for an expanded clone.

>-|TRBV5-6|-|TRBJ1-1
TGTGCCAGCAGCTTGGCCACCGACAGCCTCATGAACACTGAAGCTTTCTTT
CASSLATDSLMNTEAFF
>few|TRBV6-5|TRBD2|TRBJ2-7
TGTGCCAGCAGTTCCGAAGCGGGGACTACCTACGAGCAGTACTTC
CASSSEAGTTYEQYF
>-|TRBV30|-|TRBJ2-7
TGTGCCTGGAGTGTCGGGGGATCCTACGAGCAGTACTTC
CAWSVGGSYEQYF
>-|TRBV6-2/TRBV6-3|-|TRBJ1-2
TGTGCCAGCAGTTACACCCGGGGCTATGGCTACACCTTC
CASSYTRGYGYTF
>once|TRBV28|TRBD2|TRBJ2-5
TGTGCCAGCAGGCCGACACCCGGGACTAGCGGAGCCTTGGAATCCGAGACCCAGTACTTC
CASRPTPGTSGALESETQYF
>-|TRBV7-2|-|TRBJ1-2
TGTGCCAGCAGCTCTGGGTGGACGGGATTTAGGGATGGCTACACCTTC
CASSSGWTGFRDGYTF
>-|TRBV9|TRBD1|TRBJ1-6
TGTGCCAGCAGCGTGACAGGGAATTCACCCCTCCACTTT
CASSVTGNSPLHF
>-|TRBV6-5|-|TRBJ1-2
TGTGCCAGCACGGGGAGCCGTGTAATTAACTATGGCTACACCTTC
CASTGSRVINYGYTF
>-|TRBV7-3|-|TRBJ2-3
TGTGCCAGCAGCTTAACTCTTAGCACAGATACGCAGTATTTT
CASSLTLSTDTQYF
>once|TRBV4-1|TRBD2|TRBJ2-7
TGCGCCAGCAGCCCCTCGACTAGCGGGAGCATCTACGAGCAGTACTTC
CASSPSTSGSIYEQYF
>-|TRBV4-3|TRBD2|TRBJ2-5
TGCGCCAGCAGCCAAGTATGGGGAGGTAGCGGGGGCAGAGAGACCCAGTACTTC
CASSQVWGGSGGRETQYF
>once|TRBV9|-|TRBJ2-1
TGTGCCAGCAGCATCTCGGGGGGCCAGAGCTCCTACAATGAGCAGTTCTTC
CASSISGGQSSYNEQFF
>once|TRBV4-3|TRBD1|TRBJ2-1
TGCGCCACAGCTCGGGACAGGGAAAGGTACAATGAGCAGTTCTTC
CATARDRERYNEQFF
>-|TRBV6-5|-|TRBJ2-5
TGTGCCAGCAGTTACGGACGGAGGGGAGAGACCCAGTACTTC
CASSYGRRGETQYF
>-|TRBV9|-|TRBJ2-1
TGTGCCAGCAGCACCCGGATAGCGGAGCCATACAATGAGCAGTTCTTC
CASSTRIAEPYNEQFF
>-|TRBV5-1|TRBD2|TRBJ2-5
TGCGCCAGCAGCTTGTGGGAGGGCCTTGAGACCCAGTACTTC
CASSLWEGLETQYF
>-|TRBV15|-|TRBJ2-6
TGTGCCACCAGCAGAGACACCAGAACTGGGGCCAACGTCCTGACTTTC
CATSRDTRTGANVLTF
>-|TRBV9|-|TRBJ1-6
TGTGCCAGCAGCGTATTTGAGGAGTCACCCCTCCACTTT
CASSVFEESPLHF
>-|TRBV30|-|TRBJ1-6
TGTGCCTGGAGTGCACTGCGGACCGGGAAAGGATCACCCCTCCACTTT
CAWSALRTGKGSPLHF
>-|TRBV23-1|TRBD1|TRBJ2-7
TGCGCCAGCATCATACTCCAGGGGGCTGATTACGAGCAGTACTTC
CASIILQGADYEQYF
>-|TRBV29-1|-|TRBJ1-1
TGCAGCGTAGTTGGCCTTCGAGCTTTCTTT
CSVVGLRAFF
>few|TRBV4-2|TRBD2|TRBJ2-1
TGTGCCAGCAGCCTAGGGACTAGCTCCTACAATGAGCAGTTCTTC
CASSLGTSSYNEQFF
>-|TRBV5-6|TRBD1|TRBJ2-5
TGTGCCAGCAGCTTACGAGACAGGGTTCAAGAGACCCAGTACTTC
CASSLRDRVQETQYF
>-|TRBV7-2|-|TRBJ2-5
TGTGCCAGCAGGGGGGGGCGGAGCACCCGGGAGACCCAGTACTTC
CASRGGRSTRETQYF
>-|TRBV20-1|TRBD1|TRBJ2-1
TGCAGTGCTAGTCGACAGGGACAAAGATTCTCCTACAATGAGCAGTTCTTC
CSASRQGQRFSYNEQFF
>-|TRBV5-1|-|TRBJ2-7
TGCGCCAGCAGCTTGGACAGTTCCTCCTACGAGCAGTACTTC
CASSLDSSSYEQYF
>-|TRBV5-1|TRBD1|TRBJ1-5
TGCGCCAGCAGCTTGGAGGGGGCTAGCAATCAGCCCCAGCATTTT
CASSLEGASNQPQHF
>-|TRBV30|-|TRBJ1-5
TGTGCCTGGAGTGTACGGGGCAATCAGCCCCAGCATTTT
CAWSVRGNQPQHF